A selection of T cell receptor beta chains follows, all from one sample in a study of somatic mutations in cytotoxic T cells in rheumatoid arthritis. TCRdb's copy holds only in-frame clones and misses some; the assay was immunoSEQ multiplex PCR. Among about 25,000 clones listed, roughly 80% were seen once. The source material was CD8+ T cells sorted from blood. All receptors come from a woman aged 18-35 years in good health. Both conserved end residues are part of each CDR3. D genes are given only for firm matches. Clone size, where shown, is once, few, many, or a class for clones that have expanded.

clone size | D gene | J gene | CDR3 length | V gene | CDR3 protein | CDR3 DNA
once | . | TRBJ1-5 | 14 | TRBV27 | CASRGSIGNQPQHF | TGTGCCAGCAGAGGGTCCATAGGCAATCAGCCCCAGCATTTT
once | . | TRBJ2-3 | 14 | TRBV6-1 | CASATEHYTDTQYF | TGTGCCAGCGCAACGGAGCATTACACAGATACGCAGTATTTT
. | TRBD1 | TRBJ2-3 | 19 | TRBV7-2 | CASSFMSRDRALITDTQYF | TGTGCCAGCAGCTTTATGAGCCGGGACAGGGCTCTCATCACAGATACGCAGTATTTT
. | TRBD1 | TRBJ2-1 | 14 | TRBV5-4 | CASSLGTDHNEQFF | TGTGCCAGCAGCCTGGGGACAGACCACAATGAGCAGTTCTTC
few | . | TRBJ1-1 | 13 | TRBV5-5 | CASSAGPNREAFF | TGTGCCAGCAGCGCCGGACCGAATCGAGAAGCTTTCTTT
. | . | TRBJ1-1 | 17 | TRBV5-4 | CASSLGLLTGLNTEAFF | TGTGCCAGCAGCTTGGGCCTTCTTACAGGGTTGAACACTGAAGCTTTCTTT
. | TRBD1 | TRBJ2-7 | 12 | TRBV6-5 | CASLGQGPEQYF | TGTGCCAGCCTGGGACAGGGCCCAGAGCAGTACTTC
. | TRBD1 | TRBJ2-7 | 13 | TRBV27 | CASSPGGPYEQYF | TGTGCCAGCAGTCCAGGGGGCCCCTACGAGCAGTACTTC
few | TRBD1 | TRBJ1-1 | 14 | TRBV7-9 | CASSLQTGFPEAFF | TGTGCCAGCAGCTTACAGACAGGGTTCCCTGAAGCTTTCTTT
. | TRBD2 | TRBJ2-7 | 15 | TRBV29-1 | CSVELRTSGSYEQYF | TGCAGCGTTGAACTGCGGACTAGCGGGAGTTACGAGCAGTACTTC
once | . | TRBJ2-1 | 14 | TRBV7-9 | CASSLGRGNNEQFF | TGTGCCAGCAGCTTAGGCCGGGGGAACAATGAGCAGTTCTTC
. | . | TRBJ1-1 | 12 | TRBV29-1 | CSVRPGGAEAFF | TGCAGCGTTCGACCCGGGGGGGCTGAAGCTTTCTTT
. | . | TRBJ2-2 | 14 | TRBV5-5 | CASSLQSNTGELFF | TGTGCCAGCAGCTTGCAGTCGAACACCGGGGAGCTGTTTTTT
. | TRBD2 | TRBJ2-6 | 17 | TRBV11-2 | CASSSLAGNSGANVLTF | TGTGCCAGCAGCTCCCTAGCGGGGAACTCTGGGGCCAACGTCCTGACTTTC
. | . | TRBJ2-5 | 14 | TRBV13 | CASSLDVAKGTQYF | TGTGCCAGCAGCCTGGACGTAGCCAAAGGGACCCAGTACTTC
. | . | TRBJ2-2 | 14 | TRBV6-5 | CASSYGAEGGELFF | TGTGCCAGCAGTTACGGGGCGGAGGGCGGGGAGCTGTTTTTT
few | . | TRBJ2-7 | 13 | TRBV5-1 | CASSSLGAYEQYF | TGCGCCAGCAGCTCACTAGGCGCCTACGAGCAGTACTTC
. | TRBD2 | TRBJ2-3 | 15 | TRBV16 | CASSQSSGSTDTQYF | TGTGCCAGCAGCCAGTCTAGCGGAAGCACAGATACGCAGTATTTT
. | . | TRBJ2-7 | 14 | TRBV6-5 | CASSWSQRGYEQYF | TGTGCCAGCAGTTGGAGTCAGAGAGGCTACGAGCAGTACTTC
few | . | TRBJ1-1 | 13 | TRBV7-9 | CASSLGGITEAFF | TGTGCCAGCAGCTTGGGGGGGATCACTGAAGCTTTCTTT
. | TRBD1 | TRBJ1-4 | 18 | TRBV28 | CASSLEDRATLANEKLFF | TGTGCCAGCAGTTTGGAGGACAGGGCCACTTTAGCTAATGAAAAACTGTTTTTT
. | . | TRBJ2-3 | 13 | TRBV7-9 | CASSSRGGDTQYF | TGTGCCAGCAGCTCCCGGGGAGGAGATACGCAGTATTTT
. | . | TRBJ2-1 | 15 | TRBV4-1 | CASSLDTSSYNEQFF | TGCGCCAGCAGCTTGGACACTAGCTCCTACAATGAGCAGTTCTTC
. | TRBD2 | TRBJ2-5 | 17 | TRBV7-7 | CASSLRAAGGLQETQYF | TGTGCTAGCAGCTTACGGGCAGCGGGGGGCCTCCAAGAGACCCAGTACTTC
. | TRBD1 | TRBJ2-2 | 16 | TRBV9 | CASSVVEGARAGELFF | TGTGCCAGCAGCGTAGTCGAGGGGGCGCGGGCCGGGGAGCTGTTTTTT
. | . | TRBJ2-2 | 16 | TRBV21-1 | CASSKGGGLNTGELFF | TGTGCCAGCAGCAAAGGCGGGGGCCTCAACACCGGGGAGCTGTTTTTT
. | . | TRBJ2-6 | 15 | TRBV5-5 | CASSPADSGANVLTF | TGTGCCAGCAGCCCCGCGGACTCTGGGGCCAACGTCCTGACTTTC
few | . | TRBJ1-1 | 13 | TRBV27 | CASSPTVNTEAFF | TGTGCCAGCAGTCCTACAGTGAACACTGAAGCTTTCTTT
. | . | TRBJ2-1 | 13 | TRBV6-5 | CASSSSLGNEQFF | TGTGCCAGCAGTTCGAGTCTTGGTAATGAGCAGTTCTTC
. | TRBD2 | TRBJ2-5 | 15 | TRBV6-1 | CASLRGGLAGETQYF | TGTGCCAGTCTCCGGGGTGGACTAGCGGGGGAGACCCAGTACTTC
. | . | TRBJ1-2 | 14 | TRBV9 | CASSVGGGLVGYTF | TGTGCCAGCAGCGTAGGCGGGGGGCTAGTTGGCTACACCTTC
once | . | TRBJ1-2 | 15 | TRBV5-4 | CASSLFMTENYGYTF | TGTGCCAGCAGCTTGTTTATGACGGAGAACTATGGCTACACCTTC
. | . | TRBJ1-1 | 17 | TRBV4-2 | CASSQDGAGVGNTEAFF | TGTGCCAGCAGCCAAGATGGGGCAGGTGTTGGGAACACTGAAGCTTTCTTT
. | . | TRBJ2-1 | 13 | TRBV7-9 | CASSLLAGNEQFF | TGTGCCAGCAGCCTTCTTGCGGGAAATGAGCAGTTCTTC
. | . | TRBJ1-3 | 15 | TRBV2 | CASRMDGYSGNTIYF | TGTGCCAGCAGAATGGACGGATACTCTGGAAACACCATATATTTT
. | . | TRBJ1-5 | 16 | TRBV27 | CASSLYFGFNNQPQHF | TGTGCCAGCAGTTTATACTTCGGGTTCAACAATCAGCCCCAGCATTTT
. | . | TRBJ1-2 | 13 | TRBV6-1 | CASKPKDVYGYTF | TGTGCCAGCAAGCCGAAGGACGTTTATGGCTACACCTTC
few | . | TRBJ2-3 | 11 | TRBV4-1 | CASKTANTQYF | TGCGCCAGCAAGACAGCGAATACGCAGTATTTT
. | TRBD2 | TRBJ2-1 | 16 | TRBV7-9 | CASSLAGSGRANEQFF | TGTGCCAGCAGCTTAGCGGGAAGCGGGAGGGCCAATGAGCAGTTCTTC
. | . | TRBJ1-2 | 17 | TRBV19 | CASSMWSLASGDYGYTF | TGTGCCAGTAGTATGTGGTCCCTCGCCAGTGGGGACTATGGCTACACCTTC
. | . | TRBJ1-6 | 15 | TRBV6-1 | CASSEAIDWDSPLHF | TGTGCCAGCAGTGAAGCAATTGACTGGGATTCACCCCTCCACTTT
few | . | TRBJ2-5 | 14 | TRBV7-9 | CASSSSGVQETQYF | TGTGCCAGCAGCTCAAGCGGAGTCCAAGAGACCCAGTACTTC
. | . | TRBJ2-1 | 15 | TRBV9 | CASSVGSAAYNEQFF | TGTGCCAGCAGCGTAGGTAGCGCGGCCTACAATGAGCAGTTCTTC
. | . | TRBJ1-3 | 15 | TRBV10-3 | CAITDWGDSGNTIYF | TGTGCCATCACCGATTGGGGGGACTCTGGAAACACCATATATTTT
few | . | TRBJ1-1 | 12 | TRBV28 | CASRPGHLEAFF | TGTGCCAGCAGACCGGGACACCTTGAAGCTTTCTTT
. | . | TRBJ2-1 | 13 | TRBV27 | CASSLNSMDEQFF | TGTGCCAGCAGTTTAAATTCAATGGATGAGCAGTTCTTC